This T cell receptor beta chain is from a study of identical twins. Study-wide results and limits: Those out-of-frame alpha sequences shared by twins showed an excess of low generation probability. Part of the zero-insertion signal could reflect confounding by invariant MAIT and iNKT cells. Cord blood beta clonotypes that were abundant carried fewer insertions, and memory repertoires showed no such trend.

Regarding this clonotype: As yet, its antigen is unknown.

MiXCR was run by TCRdb on the 5' RACE reads, yielding one entry per CDR3 protein. The table records 450,000 or so distinct CDR3 sequences, around 14% of them present only once. This CDR3 is 18 amino acids long. Germline V gene data show CDR1 as MNHEY and CDR2 as SMNVEV (reference sequence). V lost 3 bases to trimming and J lost 3 bases, with 22 bases between them. The same data also went into a second study, on yellow fever vaccine responses in identical twins.

The V gene is TRBV27, the J gene TRBJ2-3; D might be TRBD2 (7 bases). This TCR was recovered from a young woman in good health. What was sequenced was CD4+ T cells sorted from blood. The CDR3 DNA sequence: TGTGCCAGCAGTTTTGTTGCGGGGGCCGCCGAAGATACAGATACGCAGTATTTT. Translating it yields CASSFVAGAAEDTDTQYF.